This TCR beta chain was found in a study of OX40 agonist ivuxolimab in advanced cancers. V dropped 4 bases and J dropped 2 bases, with 15 bases sitting between them. The germline V gene has CDR1 MNHNS and CDR2 SASEGT. The CDR3 spans 16 residues. Produced via immunoSEQ multiplex PCR; TCRdb's table is partial and in-frame only. The sample yields 75,000 to 90,000 clones, around 92% seen once. Sequenced here: CD4+ or CD8+ T cells sorted from blood, sampled in a trial of the OX40 agonist ivuxolimab. This sequence was found in an adult with an advanced solid tumor such as melanoma, head and neck, liver or kidney cancer. This chain links TRBV6-1 with TRBJ1-5, with unresolved D. The CDR3 spells CASSGPWQEGNQPQHF. CDR3 nucleotide sequence: TGTGCCAGCAGTGGCCCGTGGCAGGAGGGCAATCAGCCCCAGCATTTT.